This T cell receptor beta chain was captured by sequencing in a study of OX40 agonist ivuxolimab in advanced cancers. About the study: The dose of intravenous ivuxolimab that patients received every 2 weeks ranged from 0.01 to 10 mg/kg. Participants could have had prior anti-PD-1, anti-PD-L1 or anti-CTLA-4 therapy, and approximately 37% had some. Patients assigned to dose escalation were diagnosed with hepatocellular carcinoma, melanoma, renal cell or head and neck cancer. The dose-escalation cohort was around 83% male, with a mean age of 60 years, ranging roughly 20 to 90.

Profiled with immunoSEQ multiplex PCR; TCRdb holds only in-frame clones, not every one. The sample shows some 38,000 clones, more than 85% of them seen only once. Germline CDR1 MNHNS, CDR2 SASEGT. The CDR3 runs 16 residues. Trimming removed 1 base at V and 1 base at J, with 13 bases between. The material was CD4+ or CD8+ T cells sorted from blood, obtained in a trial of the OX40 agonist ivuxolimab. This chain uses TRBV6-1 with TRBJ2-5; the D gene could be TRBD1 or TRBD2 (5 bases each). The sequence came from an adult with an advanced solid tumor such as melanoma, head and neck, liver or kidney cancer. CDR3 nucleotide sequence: TGTGCCAGCAGTGAAGAGTTTGCCGGGACCCAAGAGACCCAGTACTTC. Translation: CASSEEFAGTQETQYF.